The present T cell receptor (beta chain) was sequenced within a study of shared clonotypes between healthy human individuals (dated by TCRdb to the early 2020s). About the investigation overall: The cohort included three men and a couple of women between 18 and 49 years of age. For each donor, three plates each were used for CD4 naive and CD4 memory, two plates were used for CD8 naive, and one plate was used for CD8 memory. To estimate repertoire size and how much clonotypes are shared between individuals, the study performed deep sequencing of blood TCR repertoires from a handful of healthy adults. Different laboratories and diverse techniques were used to prepare libraries and sequence TCR repertoires, to increase sequencing depth and limit assay-specific biases. Per donor, leukapheresis produced somewhere between about 0.9 and 9 billion PBMCs.

Notes on this clone: There is no known antigen for this receptor. No base-level quality is on record; no much larger clone is a single base apart.

Using the deep immunoSEQ assay, multiplex PCR amplified TCR CDR3 regions from genomic DNA. Extracted genomic DNA from each cell subset was distributed evenly across all wells of several immunoSEQ 96-well plates, and each plate was treated as a replicate. For sorted subsets, around 200 ng genomic DNA, equal to approximately 30,000 T cell genomes, was loaded into each replicate PCR. Purified libraries were measured with a Qubit 3.0 fluorometer, size-checked on a Bioanalyzer 2100, and measured again with the KAPA Library Quantification kit. A separate single-read 150-cycle Illumina NextSeq 550 flow cell was used to sequence each immunoSEQ 96-well plate. Per the source publication's procedure: Because the immunoSEQ output held only junctional sequences and lacked quality scores, the filtering could not match the filtering applied to full-length reads. To assign V/J genes and CDR3, sequences were annotated using PyIR, a Python wrapper for IgBLAST v1.9, with IMGT germline references. Reads with weak V/J assignments (E-value above 1e-6), missing CDR3, stop codons, out-of-frame junctions, or ambiguous translated residues were removed. A V3J clonotype was defined by an identical inferred V gene, J gene, and CDR3 amino acid sequence. Percentage overlap between repertoires was computed as shared unique clonotypes divided by the size of the smaller repertoire. RTK rarefaction, the Chao1 estimator, and Recon v2.1 estimates of unobserved clonotypes were used to assess repertoire richness. Generation probabilities for all TCRbeta clonotypes obtained by the gDNA method from a handful of donors were computed using OLGA. TCRdb took this table from immuneACCESS and kept in-frame rearrangements with V and J called. Such tables lack part of the clones; where checked against another copy, unresolved V genes explain under half of the gap, and the rest is unexplained. Clone size and the V and J calls come from that table; the DNA yielded D and trimming. Recorded for this sample are roughly 2.2 million clones; 80% to 95% of them occurred a single time. About 0.41% of the sample is held by the ten biggest clonotypes.

Study-level results and caveats: Sampling was limited to blood, and TCR repertoires in tissue likely differ from TCR repertoires in blood. Higher generation probabilities were observed for clonotypes shared by all four sorted-subset donors than for non-shared clonotypes. Estimated clonotype richness was generally larger for naive than for memory subsets. Approximately 5% of naive CD4, 3.5% of naive CD8, 2.3% of memory CD4, and 0.4% of memory CD8 clonotypes were shared across several donors. Pairwise subsampling led to the expectation that sequencing depth would affect the degree of clonotype sharing among donors. The genetic and exposure-history diversity represented was limited by the small number of donors. Rarefaction of sorted-subset datasets indicated incomplete sequencing despite the large sequencing depth.

In the germline V gene, CDR1 corresponds to MNHEY and CDR2 to SVGAGI. Including the terminal cysteine and phenylalanine, the CDR3 comprises 13 residues. Only CDR3 DNA remains: 39 bases, in frame from the first base. Trimming accounts for 5 bases at V and 9 bases at J, while the number of junction bases matched to no gene is 8. Donors were healthy HIV-negative adults with no recently reported acute infections or vaccinations. All donors were Caucasian adults living in Nashville, Tennessee, USA. CD4+ T cells were enriched by magnetic negative selection; naive cells were then positively selected on CD45RA, and the negative fraction formed the memory subset. Blood was collected by leukapheresis, and PBMCs were isolated by Ficoll-Histopaque density gradient centrifugation and then cryopreserved in liquid nitrogen vapor phase. Analytical flow cytometry was used to check the purity and quantity of each magnetically sorted T cell population. Genomic DNA was isolated from each sorted fraction and quantified by UV absorbance on a Nanodrop 2000c.

This clonotype originated in a man aged 18 to 29 in good health. Some clones in this sample may be carry-over from other donors' samples. The sequencing input was naive CD4+ T cells from PBMCs. This specimen's cell subset or site label, per the study, means: CD45RA+ positively selected. The V and J segments used are TRBV6-5 and TRBJ2-3; TRBD1 fits 7 bases in the junction. The DNA sequence is as follows: TGTGCCAGCAGTACAAAAACAGGGGTGACGCAGTATTTT. Translated, it reads CASSTKTGVTQYF.